Presented here are 21 T cell receptor beta chains from one specimen sequenced in a study of blood T cell repertoires in COVID-19. Profiling relied on immunoSEQ multiplex PCR, and the TCRdb table lists in-frame clones only, not all of them. The sample holds about 99,000 clones, approximately 79% seen once. The source material was peripheral blood. These TCRs come from a woman of 80 years or more with active or convalescent COVID-19.

V usage is TRBV7-8 and J usage is TRBJ2-7; 7 bases agree with TRBD1. With V trimmed by 4 bases and J by 4 bases, 7 bases remained unmatched. CDR1 and CDR2 (germline): SGHVS, FQNEAQ. The CDR3 has 14 amino acids. CDR3 protein: CASSSRDSSYEQYF. The CDR3 DNA sequence: TGTGCCAGCAGCTCCCGGGACAGTTCATACGAGCAGTACTTC.

The chain employs TRBV4-3 and TRBJ2-5, with 10 positions matching TRBD2. Per the germline V gene, CDR1 is LGHNA and CDR2 is YSLEER. The CDR3 has 15 amino acids. V lost 1 base, J lost 5 bases, and 4 bases stayed unmatched. The CDR3 DNA reads as TGCGCCAGCAGCCAAGCCGCGACTAGCGGGGAGACCCAGTACTTC. Protein product: CASSQAATSGETQYF.

This clone has a single count. The chain links TRBV28 to TRBJ2-5, with 8 bases fitting TRBD1. The V gene's germline CDR1 is MDHEN and CDR2 SYDVKM. V was pared by 4 bases and J by 5 bases, with 9 bases of the junction left unmatched. CDR3 length equals 15 residues. CDR3 DNA: TGTGCCAGCAGTTCTCAGGACAGGGTCGAGGAGACCCAGTACTTC. Amino acid sequence: CASSSQDRVEETQYF.

This chain connects TRBV11-2 to TRBJ2-7; the D gene is possibly TRBD2 (5 bases). This CDR3 spans 16 amino acids. Germline V CDR1 and CDR2: SGHAT, FQNNGV. V lost 1 base and J 1 base, leaving 14 bases between the germline ends. CDR3 bases: TGTGCCAGCAGCTTAGGAGGGTTCGGCATTTCCTACGAGCAGTACTTC. The encoded protein is CASSLGGFGISYEQYF.

The chain is built from TRBV11-3 and TRBJ2-7, with TRBD2 matching 14 bases. The CDR3 has 17 amino acids. Germline values: CDR1 SGHNT, CDR2 YENEEA. The V segment lost 3 bases and the J segment 6 bases; nucleotides outside the gene matches: 10. The CDR3 DNA sequence: TGTGCCAGCAGCTTCGGACTAGCGGGAGGCGGGTTCGCCGAGCAGTACTTC. Amino acids: CASSFGLAGGGFAEQYF.

V is TRBV30 and J is TRBJ2-7; the match to TRBD2 covers 13 bases. The CDR3 contains 16 residues. Germline V gene sequence: CDR1 GTSNPN, CDR2 SVGIG (reference sequence). The junction had 9 bases not matched to a gene; V was cut back by 3 bases and J by 4 bases. CDR3 amino acids: CAWRAFGTSGMYEQYF. CDR3 DNA: TGTGCCTGGAGGGCCTTCGGGACTAGCGGGATGTACGAGCAGTACTTC.

The chain has TRBV27 and TRBJ2-5; D not resolved. The V and J ends lost 1 base and 7 bases respectively, with 10 bases between them. The germline gives CDR1 MNHEY, CDR2 SMNVEV (reference sequence). The CDR3 runs 13 residues. CDR3 sequence (DNA): TGTGCCAGCAGTTTATATCCCACAACGACCCAGTACTTC. Translated: CASSLYPTTTQYF.

DNA for the CDR3: TGTGCCGGGGGGGGGACAGGGCCAAATTCACCCCTCCACTTT. Its translation is CAGGGTGPNSPLHF. V gene TRBV28 combines with J gene TRBJ1-6; 9 bases match TRBD1. From germline, CDR1 is MDHEN and CDR2 SYDVKM. Trimming at V came to 11 bases and at J to 7 bases, leaving 9 bases not matched to a gene. This CDR3 has 14 amino acids.

The chain employs TRBV5-6 and TRBJ2-1, with D possibly TRBD2 on 5 matching bases. Between the trimmed V and J ends, which lost 0 bases and 6 bases, there was a span of 10 bases. This CDR3 comprises 14 residues. Germline V gene sequence: CDR1 SGHDT, CDR2 YYEEEE. This CDR3 is CASSLGRAINEQFF. In DNA, the CDR3 is TGTGCCAGCAGCTTGGGGCGGGCCATCAATGAGCAGTTCTTC.

This clone has just a few counts. DNA for the CDR3: TGTGCCAGCAGCTTTGCTAGCGGGAACTACAATGAGCAGTTCTTC. Its translation is CASSFASGNYNEQFF. The V and J genes are TRBV5-4 and TRBJ2-1; 9 bases map to TRBD2. CDR3 size: 15 residues. Germline values: CDR1 SGHNT, CDR2 YYREEE (reference sequence). The trim removed 2 bases at V and 3 bases at J, leaving 3 bases unmatched.

The CDR3 DNA is TGCGCCAGCAGCGCCCATGGGGGGGGCGGGCAGCCCCAGCATTTT. Translating gives CASSAHGGGGQPQHF. The chain uses TRBV5-1 and TRBJ1-5, with D tentatively TRBD1 (6 bases). This CDR3 region has 15 residues. CDR1 SGHRS and CDR2 YFSETQ come from the germline V gene. Trimming shortened V by 4 bases and J by 7 bases, and 18 bases separated the two germline ends.

This clone was seen only a few times. The V call is TRBV7-3, the J call TRBJ2-2, with 9 bases that match TRBD2. The length of the CDR3 is 14 residues. Trimming took 8 bases from V and 4 from J; bases not matched to a gene: 5. Germline V gives CDR1 SGHTA, CDR2 FQGTGA. The CDR3 bases are TGTGCCAGCGGAGCGGGAGGATCCACCGGGGAGCTGTTTTTT. Protein: CASGAGGSTGELFF.

V gene TRBV9 combines with J gene TRBJ2-1; TRBD2 agrees at 8 bases. Trimming took 3 bases from V and 5 from J; bases not matched to a gene: 4. The CDR3 has 14 residues. In germline, CDR1 is SGDLS, CDR2 YYNGEE. The CDR3 nucleotides are TGTGCCAGCAGCGGAATAGCGGGACACAATGAGCAGTTCTTC. Its protein is CASSGIAGHNEQFF.

The J gene is TRBJ2-2, the V gene TRBV5-1; 9 nucleotides line up with TRBD1. Germline V gives CDR1 SGHRS, CDR2 YFSETQ. Germline trimming cut 4 bases from V and 6 bases from J; bases unmatched to any gene: 4. The CDR3 spans 14 residues. The CDR3 here is CASSPGQGPGELFF. In DNA form, the CDR3 reads TGCGCCAGCAGCCCGGGACAGGGTCCCGGGGAGCTGTTTTTT.

This clone was counted a few times. The chain combines TRBV6-1 with TRBJ1-6, with D unclear. The CDR3 totals 16 residues. Germline V lookup: CDR1 MNHNS, CDR2 SASEGT. V lost 3 bases to trimming and J lost 0 bases, with 9 bases between them. DNA for the CDR3: TGTGCCAGCAGTGACAGGCGGGGCTCCTATAATTCACCCCTCCACTTT. It yields the protein CASSDRRGSYNSPLHF.

As for this clone: The junction departs from the called germline gene at one end, perhaps through a read error. V usage is TRBV11-1 and J usage is TRBJ2-3, with 9 bases matching TRBD2. The length of the CDR3 is 14 residues. Germline V lookup: CDR1 SGHAT, CDR2 FQDESV (reference sequence). CDR3 DNA: TGTGCCAGCAGCGTAGCGGGAGAGGCAGATACGCAGTATTTT. Amino acid sequence: CASSVAGEADTQYF. The full variable domain, with the rest looked up from reference TRBV11-1 and TRBJ2-3, is EAEVAQSPRYKITEKSQAVAFWCDPISGHATLYWYRQILGQGPELLVQFQDESVVDDSQLPKDRFSAERLKGVDSTLKIQPAELGDSAMYLCASSVAGEADTQYFGPGTRLTVL.

Only a few counts were recorded for this clone. V gene TRBV3-1 (or the pseudogene TRBV3-2) combines with J gene TRBJ2-3, with 10 bases fitting TRBD1. Germline CDR1 and CDR2: LGHDT and YNNKEL (reference sequence). With V trimmed by 1 base and J by 1 base, 11 bases remained unmatched. The CDR3 is made up of 19 amino acids. This CDR3 reads CASSQGPGTGVVCTDTQYF. The DNA of the CDR3 is TGTGCCAGCAGCCAAGGTCCCGGGACAGGGGTCGTGTGCACAGATACGCAGTATTTT.

The chain recombines TRBV7-9 with TRBJ2-7; 7 bases are a match to TRBD2. V was pared by 6 bases and J by 3 bases, with 11 bases of the junction left unmatched. Germline CDR1 reads SEHNR; CDR2 reads FQNEAQ (reference sequence). CDR3 length equals 15 residues. DNA of the CDR3: TGTGCCAGCAGTCGAGAGGGAGGGCCGGACTACGAGCAGTACTTC. Translating it yields CASSREGGPDYEQYF.

This clone appeared once. The chain recombines TRBV9 with TRBJ2-5; possibly TRBD1 for D (5 bases). With 3 bases removed from V and 4 bases from J, the gap between germline ends came to 10 bases. Per germline, CDR1 SGDLS and CDR2 YYNGEE. The CDR3 consists of 13 residues. Here the CDR3 reads CASSEFRGETQYF. For the CDR3, the DNA is TGTGCCAGCAGCGAGTTTAGGGGAGAGACCCAGTACTTC.

The rearrangement links TRBV5-1 to TRBJ2-2, with a weak D call TRBD2 (5 bases). Germline lookup yields CDR1 SGHRS and CDR2 YFSETQ. The length of the CDR3 is 15 residues. Trimming stripped 3 bases from V and 6 bases from J, with 15 bases between. The CDR3 protein is CASSSLRGPSGELFF. The CDR3 DNA sequence: TGCGCCAGCAGCTCTCTCCGGGGTCCCTCCGGGGAGCTGTTTTTT.

V is TRBV11-1 and J is TRBJ2-1; D is uncertain. The CDR3 has 15 amino acids. With 2 bases removed from V and 0 bases from J, the gap between germline ends came to 8 bases. Germline-derived CDR1 and CDR2 are SGHAT and FQDESV (reference sequence). CDR3 DNA sequence: TGTGCCAGCAGCTTATCTCGGAGCTCCTACAATGAGCAGTTCTTC. Amino acid sequence: CASSLSRSSYNEQFF.